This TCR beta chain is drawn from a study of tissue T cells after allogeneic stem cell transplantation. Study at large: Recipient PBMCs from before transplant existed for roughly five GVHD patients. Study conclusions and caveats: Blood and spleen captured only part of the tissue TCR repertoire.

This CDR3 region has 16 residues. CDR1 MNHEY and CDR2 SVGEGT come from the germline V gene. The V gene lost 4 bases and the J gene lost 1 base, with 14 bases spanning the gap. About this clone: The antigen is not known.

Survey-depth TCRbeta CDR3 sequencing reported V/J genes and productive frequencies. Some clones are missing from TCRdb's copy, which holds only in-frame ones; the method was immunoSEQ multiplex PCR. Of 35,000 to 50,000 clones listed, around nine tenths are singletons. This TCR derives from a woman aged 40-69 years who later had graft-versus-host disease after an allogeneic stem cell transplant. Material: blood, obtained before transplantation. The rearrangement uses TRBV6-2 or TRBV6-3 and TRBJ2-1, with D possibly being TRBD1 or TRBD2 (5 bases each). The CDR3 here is CASSSRGRGSYNEQFF. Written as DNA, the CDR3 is TGTGCCAGCAGTTCTCGGGGTAGGGGTTCCTACAATGAGCAGTTCTTC.